The next 29 T cell receptor beta chains were all read from a single sample in a study of cytomegalovirus exposure and HLA in healthy donors. Data came from immunoSEQ multiplex PCR; TCRdb stores just in-frame clones and leaves some out. The sample consists of hundreds of thousands of clones, roughly 88% of them appearing once. Source material: PBMCs. These receptors were taken from a woman aged 25-40 years in good health and CMV-seropositive.

The chain joins TRBV9 to TRBJ1-2; D unclear. Trimming stripped 2 bases from V and 7 bases from J, with 15 bases between. The CDR3 runs to 14 residues. CDR1 and CDR2 (germline): SGDLS, YYNGEE. The CDR3 coding sequence is TGTGCCAGCAGCGTCAGTCGTGGCGCGGGTGGCTACACCTTC. Translated, it gives CASSVSRGAGGYTF.

The chain links TRBV27 to TRBJ2-1; 7 bases match TRBD2. This CDR3 is built from 13 residues. V trimming: 5 bases; J trimming: 10 bases; junction bases outside the gene matches: 8. Germline V gene sequence: CDR1 MNHEY, CDR2 SMNVEV (reference sequence). The CDR3 region is CASSLYTSEEQFF. The DNA for the CDR3 is TGTGCCAGCAGTCTATATACTAGCGAAGAGCAGTTCTTC.

This clone appeared once. This sequence joins TRBV13 and TRBJ2-5, with D perhaps matching TRBD1 or TRBD2 (5 bases each). Trimming removed 5 bases at V and 7 bases at J, with 11 bases between. The CDR3 has 12 residues. CDR1 is PRHDT, CDR2 FYEKMQ, per germline (reference sequence). Here the CDR3 reads CASSQSGGTQYF. CDR3 DNA: TGTGCCAGCAGCCAGTCTGGGGGGACCCAGTACTTC.

The chain is built from TRBV10-2 and TRBJ1-1; 9 bases are shared with TRBD1. Trimming removed 5 bases from V and 5 bases from J; junction bases left unmatched: 6. Germline CDR1 is WSHSY and CDR2 is SAAADI. The CDR3 consists of 14 residues. In DNA form, the CDR3 reads TGCGCCAGCAGTCAACAGGGGGCGATAACTGAAGCTTTCTTT. Translating gives CASSQQGAITEAFF.

The J gene is TRBJ1-1, the V gene TRBV9; no firm D call. V was cut by 1 base and J by 1 base, with 11 bases left in between. Germline V CDR1 and CDR2: SGDLS, YYNGEE. The CDR3 runs 15 residues. The CDR3 is CASSVTGGENTEAFF. CDR3 sequence (DNA): TGTGCCAGCAGCGTAACGGGCGGGGAGAACACTGAAGCTTTCTTT.

The CDR3 DNA is TGTGCCTTTTGCCCCGGGACTAGGGAGGCAGATACGCAGTATTTT. It translates to CAFCPGTREADTQYF. The genes are TRBV2 and TRBJ2-3; 8 nucleotides align to TRBD2. Germline CDR1 SNHLY, CDR2 FYNNEI. J lost 4 bases, V lost 11 bases, and 14 bases had no gene match. This CDR3 spans 15 amino acids.

The chain uses TRBV27 and TRBJ2-2, with 10 bases aligning to TRBD2. Germline V gene data show CDR1 as MNHEY and CDR2 as SMNVEV (reference sequence). Germline trimming cut 2 bases from V and 6 bases from J; bases unmatched to any gene: 6. The CDR3 has 16 residues. CDR3 amino acids: CASSLGLAGVSGELFF. The CDR3 nucleotides read TGTGCCAGCAGTTTAGGCCTAGCGGGAGTATCCGGGGAGCTGTTTTTT.

The chain combines TRBV9 with TRBJ2-7, with no clear D. CDR1 is SGDLS, CDR2 YYNGEE, per germline. Trimming took 5 bases from V and 0 from J, leaving 15 bases between them. The CDR3 is made up of 15 amino acids. The CDR3 sequence is CASSRNTLSSYEQYF. CDR3 nucleotide sequence: TGTGCCAGCAGTCGGAACACCCTGAGCTCCTACGAGCAGTACTTC.

J is TRBJ2-3 and V is TRBV7-3, with TRBD1 matching over 10 bases. The germline V gene encodes CDR1 SGHTA and CDR2 FQGTGA. This CDR3 contains 15 residues. V shed 5 bases, J shed 7 bases, and the junction held 9 bases outside the gene matches. The DNA of the CDR3 is TGTGCCAGCAGCCCACTAGGGGACAGGGGAAATACGCAGTATTTT. This codes for CASSPLGDRGNTQYF.

The chain joins TRBV7-9 to TRBJ2-7; 7 bases fit TRBD2. In germline, CDR1 is SEHNR, CDR2 FQNEAQ (reference sequence). Unmatched junction bases numbered 4, after V lost 5 bases and J lost 3 bases. CDR3 size: 13 residues. The CDR3 is CASSLSGYYEQYF. CDR3 DNA: TGTGCCAGCAGCCTTAGCGGGTACTACGAGCAGTACTTC.

J is TRBJ1-2 and V is TRBV7-9, with 10 bases lining up with TRBD1. V lost 4 bases to trimming and J lost 4 bases; unmatched junction nucleotides: 3. This CDR3 spans 14 amino acids. Germline-derived CDR1 and CDR2 are SEHNR and FQNEAQ (reference sequence). CDR3 DNA sequence: TGTGCCAGCAGCTCCAGGACAGGGGGCTATGGCTACACCTTC. Its translation is CASSSRTGGYGYTF.

V and J are TRBV15 and TRBJ1-5; D gene unclear. Germline values: CDR1 LNHNV, CDR2 YYDKDF (reference sequence). This CDR3 is 15 amino acids long. Trimming removed 3 bases at V and 0 bases at J, with 9 bases between. For the CDR3, the DNA is TGTGCCACCAGCAGGGAGAAGTATAGCAATCAGCCCCAGCATTTT. Protein sequence: CATSREKYSNQPQHF.

This clone was observed a few times. The rearrangement joins TRBV7-3 to TRBJ1-2, with D possibly TRBD1 on 6 matching bases. The CDR3 loop spans 15 amino acids. V was trimmed by 4 bases and J by 5 bases, leaving 17 bases between them. Germline V gene data show CDR1 as SGHTA and CDR2 as FQGTGA. Here the CDR3 DNA reads TGTGCCAGCAGCTCCCTCAGGACAGTTGAGTATGGCTACACCTTC. Protein sequence: CASSSLRTVEYGYTF.

The chain carries TRBV4-1 and TRBJ1-1; D is perhaps TRBD1 (5 bases). Germline CDR1 and CDR2: MGHRA and YSYEKL. CDR3 size: 14 residues. V was cut by 3 bases and J by 1 base, with 9 bases left in between. This CDR3 is CASSHLGENTEAFF. The CDR3, as DNA: TGCGCCAGCAGCCACCTAGGGGAGAACACTGAAGCTTTCTTT.

The CDR3, as DNA: TGTGCCAGTAGTTCGCGGGACCAATATGGCTACACCTTC. Encoded protein: CASSSRDQYGYTF. This rearrangement joins TRBV19 to TRBJ1-2; perhaps TRBD1 as D (5 bases). Germline CDR1 and CDR2: LNHDA and SQIVND (reference sequence). The ends were cut back, 5 bases at V and 5 bases at J, with 12 bases in the middle. The CDR3 sequence is 13 residues long.

This chain uses TRBV4-3 with TRBJ2-7; TRBD1 is a possible D gene (7 bases). Per the germline V gene, CDR1 is LGHNA and CDR2 is YSLEER. The ends were cut back, 1 base at V and 4 bases at J, with 20 bases in the middle. The CDR3 is 17 residues long. The CDR3: CASSQASGAGGLYEQYF. The CDR3 bases are TGCGCCAGCAGCCAAGCTTCGGGGGCAGGGGGGTTGTACGAGCAGTACTTC.

This rearrangement joins TRBV4-1 to TRBJ1-2, with D perhaps TRBD1 (5 bases). Germline lookup yields CDR1 MGHRA and CDR2 YSYEKL. This CDR3 contains 13 residues. Deletions cut 3 bases from V and 4 bases from J, with 9 bases between. CDR3 nucleotides: TGCGCCAGCAGCCAGGGGGGGGGCTATGGCTACACCTTC. The encoded protein is CASSQGGGYGYTF.

V and J are TRBV5-4 and TRBJ2-7; D not certain. This CDR3 has 14 amino acids. The ends were cut back, 3 bases at V and 3 bases at J, with 13 bases in the middle. The germline V gene encodes CDR1 SGHNT and CDR2 YYREEE (reference sequence). CDR3 in amino acids: CASSSVGSSYEQYF. Written as DNA, the CDR3 is TGTGCCAGCAGCTCCGTTGGTTCCAGCTACGAGCAGTACTTC.

As DNA, the CDR3 is TGTGCCAGCAGTTTATCGATCCGTCGGATAGATACGCAGTATTTT. It encodes CASSLSIRRIDTQYF. This rearrangement joins TRBV27 to TRBJ2-3; D gene ambiguous. The CDR3 loop spans 15 amino acids. CDR1 is MNHEY, CDR2 SMNVEV, per germline (reference sequence). Trimming shortened V by 0 bases and J by 5 bases, and 12 bases separated the two germline ends.

V usage is TRBV10-3 and J usage is TRBJ1-2; D ambiguous. Germline loops: CDR1 ENHRY, CDR2 SYGVKD. Trimming shortened V by 4 bases and J by 0 bases, and 9 bases separated the two germline ends. The CDR3 loop spans 14 amino acids. The CDR3 DNA sequence: TGTGCCATCAGTGCTATACCCGCTAACTATGGCTACACCTTC. It yields the protein CAISAIPANYGYTF.

V usage is TRBV30 and J usage is TRBJ2-7; a possible D gene is TRBD1 (5 bases). The germline CDR1 and CDR2 sequences are GTSNPN and SVGIG (reference sequence). The CDR3 consists of 14 residues. V lost 3 bases and J lost 6, with 18 bases in between. The chain's CDR3 is CAWRVQGIQREQYF. The CDR3 coding sequence is TGTGCCTGGAGAGTTCAGGGAATCCAACGCGAGCAGTACTTC.

The chain uses TRBV5-6 and TRBJ2-3; 7 bases map to TRBD2. The V gene end was trimmed by 0 bases and the J gene end by 5 bases; junction bases not matched to a gene: 9. Germline V CDR1 and CDR2: SGHDT, YYEEEE. CDR3 length: 16 amino acids. CDR3 nucleotide sequence: TGTGCCAGCAGCTTGGCGGCTAGCGGAGACGTAGATACGCAGTATTTT. Translation gives CASSLAASGDVDTQYF.

This clone was recorded many times. The V gene is TRBV4-2, the J gene TRBJ2-1; 9 nucleotides align to TRBD2. Germline values: CDR1 LGHNA, CDR2 YNFKEQ. The CDR3 runs 15 residues. The V gene end was trimmed by 6 bases and the J gene end by 3 bases; junction bases not matched to a gene: 6. CDR3 coding DNA: TGTGCCAGCAGTGTACGACTAGCGGACTACAATGAGCAGTTCTTC. It yields the protein CASSVRLADYNEQFF.

This clone has only one observation. The chain carries TRBV28 and TRBJ1-1, with D hard to call. With 2 bases removed from V and 7 bases from J, the gap between germline ends came to 11 bases. CDR3 size: 13 residues. Germline CDR1 and CDR2: MDHEN and SYDVKM. The CDR3 protein is CASSLPRGSEAFF. Here the CDR3 DNA reads TGTGCCAGCAGTTTACCCCGTGGTAGTGAAGCTTTCTTT. The full variable domain, rest sourced from reference TRBV28 and TRBJ1-1, is DVKVTQSSRYLVKRTGEKVFLECVQDMDHENMFWYRQDPGLGLRLIYFSYDVKMKEKGDIPEGYSVSREKKERFSLILESASTNQTSMYLCASSLPRGSEAFFGQGTRLTVV.

The rearrangement joins TRBV11-2 to TRBJ2-5, with unresolved D. Germline values: CDR1 SGHAT, CDR2 FQNNGV. Trimming pared 4 bases from V and 3 bases from J, leaving 9 bases between. The CDR3 consists of 13 residues. For the CDR3, the DNA is TGTGCCAGCAGCTCTCGGACGGAAGAGACCCAGTACTTC. Translation: CASSSRTEETQYF. Using reference TRBV11-2 and TRBJ2-5 for the parts outside the CDR3, the full variable domain is EAGVAQSPRYKIIEKRQSVAFWCNPISGHATLYWYQQILGQGPKLLIQFQNNGVVDDSQLPKDRFSAERLKGVDSTLKIQPAKLEDSAVYLCASSSRTEETQYFGPGTRLLVL.

The chain combines TRBV4-1 with TRBJ1-2; D ambiguous. Germline loops: CDR1 MGHRA, CDR2 YSYEKL. The CDR3 sequence is 15 residues long. The V end was cut by 4 bases, the J end by 3 bases, with 15 bases between. The CDR3 nucleotides are TGCGCCAGCAGCCGCACCTACCTCCCCCACTATGGCTACACCTTC. It is translated as CASSRTYLPHYGYTF.

The J gene is TRBJ2-1, the V gene TRBV29-1; D remains unclear. CDR3 length: 10 residues. V was pared by 8 bases and J by 10 bases, with 12 bases between. Per germline, CDR1 SQVTM and CDR2 ANQGSEA. CDR3 in amino acids: CSSTAGEQFF. In DNA form, the CDR3 reads TGCAGCTCTACCGCAGGCGAGCAGTTCTTC.

The rearrangement joins TRBV4-2 to TRBJ1-4; TRBD1 matches 9 bases. The V gene end was trimmed by 1 base and the J gene end by 6 bases; junction bases not matched to a gene: 0. Germline lookup yields CDR1 LGHNA and CDR2 YNFKEQ. The CDR3 is 14 amino acids. Here the CDR3 reads CASSQGTGDEKLFF. CDR3 in DNA: TGTGCCAGCAGCCAAGGGACAGGGGATGAAAAACTGTTTTTT.

The V call is TRBV6-1, the J call TRBJ1-4; TRBD1 is a possible D gene (5 bases). Germline values: CDR1 MNHNS, CDR2 SASEGT. With 5 bases removed from V and 8 bases from J, the gap between germline ends came to 18 bases. This CDR3 has 15 residues. CDR3 nucleotides: TGTGCCAGCAGTCTACCGGGGGACCTAAAGGAAAAACTGTTTTTT. It encodes CASSLPGDLKEKLFF.